Presented here are 18 T cell receptor beta chains from one specimen sequenced in a study of identical twins (dated by TCRdb to about 2016). Receptors were amplified or captured by 5' RACE. Sequencing relied on an Illumina HiSeq 2000. The raw public reads went through TCRdb reprocessing: fastp at Q25, MiXCR clone calling, in-frame beta chains kept. A single entry per CDR3 protein holds the most common genes and DNA from its merged rows. The sample data list 1,800,000 or so distinct CDR3 sequences, and about 32% of these were observed just once. The ten top clones hold over 0.25% of the sample. Sequences were obtained from cord blood. These receptors all stem from a newborn girl in good health.

This clonotype turned up a few times. The chain uses TRBV13 and TRBJ2-7; 7 nucleotides match TRBD2. Trimming at V came to 2 bases and at J to 3 bases, leaving 7 bases not matched to a gene. This CDR3 region has 15 residues. CDR1 and CDR2 from the germline V gene are PRHDT and FYEKMQ (reference sequence). The CDR3 reads CASSLTGGIYYEQYF. CDR3 nucleotides: TGTGCCAGCAGCTTAACGGGGGGAATATACTACGAGCAGTACTTC.

This clonotype was observed at least ten times. The chain uses TRBV7-2 and TRBJ1-4; no clear D. The CDR3 covers 13 residues. Germline V lookup: CDR1 SGHTA, CDR2 FQGNSA. V dropped 1 base and J dropped 4 bases, with 4 bases sitting between them. The CDR3 reads CASSLGVNEKLFF. Here the CDR3 DNA reads TGTGCCAGCAGCTTAGGGGTTAATGAAAAACTGTTTTTT.

This clonotype was seen at least ten times. J is TRBJ1-2 and V is TRBV7-2; D is uncertain. The CDR3 covers 12 residues. Germline V gene data show CDR1 as SGHTA and CDR2 as FQGNSA. V dropped 0 bases and J dropped 5 bases, with 4 bases sitting between them. CDR3 protein: CASSLAPYGYTF. The CDR3 DNA follows: TGTGCCAGCAGCTTAGCCCCTTATGGCTACACCTTC.

This clonotype has only a few counts. The chain combines TRBV7-2 with TRBJ2-7; 11 nucleotides agree with TRBD2. The length of the CDR3 is 16 residues. Per the germline V gene, CDR1 is SGHTA and CDR2 is FQGNSA. V shed 3 bases, J shed 7 bases, and the junction held 11 bases outside the gene matches. CDR3 in DNA: TGTGCCAGCAGCTTTAGCGGGAGGGGCTCCTACAATGAGCAGTACTTC. Protein: CASSFSGRGSYNEQYF. The whole variable domain, filled in from reference TRBV7-2 and TRBJ2-7, reads GAGVSQSPSNKVTEKGKDVELRCDPISGHTALYWYRQSLGQGLEFLIYFQGNSAPDKSGLPSDRFSAERTGGSVSTLTIQRTQQEDSAVYLCASSFSGRGSYNEQYFGPGTRLTVT.

This chain joins TRBV4-2 and TRBJ2-3; 7 bases are a match to TRBD2. V was clipped by 1 base and J by 2 bases; unmatched bases: 9. The CDR3 spans 17 residues. The germline V gene encodes CDR1 LGHNA and CDR2 YNFKEQ. The CDR3 coding sequence is TGTGCCAGCAGCCAAGGACGCCTAGCGGATACCACAGATACGCAGTATTTT. Protein: CASSQGRLADTTDTQYF.

The V and J genes are TRBV29-1 and TRBJ2-7; D is possibly TRBD1 or TRBD2 (6 bases each). The CDR3 is 13 residues long. Germline CDR1 reads SQVTM; CDR2 reads ANQGSEA. This CDR3 is CSYRGESFYEQYF. The CDR3 DNA reads TGCAGTTATAGGGGGGAATCCTTCTACGAGCAGTACTTC.

The chain joins TRBV4-2 to TRBJ2-1, with TRBD2 matching over 15 bases. V lost 4 bases to trimming and J lost 8 bases; unmatched junction nucleotides: 3. Germline CDR1 reads LGHNA; CDR2 reads YNFKEQ. This CDR3 has 15 amino acids. DNA of the CDR3: TGTGCCAGCAGCCCAGGACTAGCGGGGGGGCATGAGCAGTTCTTC. It is translated as CASSPGLAGGHEQFF.

About this clonotype itself: An end of the junction does not agree with germline; a read error may underlie this. This chain links TRBV7-7 with TRBJ2-5, with D possibly matching TRBD2 (5 bases). This CDR3 is built from 12 residues. Germline CDR1 SSHAT, CDR2 FNYEAQ (reference sequence). The CDR3 sequence: CASSSGAETQYF. CDR3 coding DNA: TGTGCTAGCAGCAGCGGCGCGGAGACCCAGTACTTC.

The genes are TRBV27 and TRBJ1-4, with TRBD1 matching 8 bases. V lost 3 bases, J lost 1 base, and 10 bases stayed unmatched. The CDR3 length is 18 residues. Germline CDR1 reads MNHEY; CDR2 reads SMNVEV (reference sequence). CDR3 amino acids: CASSFHRGGRGTNEKLFF. CDR3 nucleotides: TGTGCCAGCAGTTTCCACAGGGGGGGGAGGGGAACTAATGAAAAACTGTTTTTT.

Many counts were recorded for this clonotype. The chain uses TRBV29-1 and TRBJ2-7, with 13 bases identical to TRBD2. Germline CDR1 and CDR2: SQVTM and ANQGSEA. The junction had 7 bases not matched to a gene; V was cut back by 4 bases and J by 1 base. This CDR3 comprises 16 residues. In nucleotides, the CDR3 is TGCAGCGTTGGAGGACTAGCGGGAGAGGTGTCCTACGAGCAGTACTTC. It codes for CSVGGLAGEVSYEQYF.

The chain carries TRBV28 and TRBJ2-7; D not resolved. V was trimmed by 4 bases and J by 1 base, leaving 14 bases between them. The CDR3 has 15 residues. CDR1 and CDR2 (germline): MDHEN, SYDVKM. CDR3 DNA sequence: TGTGCCAGCAGTTACTCCCCGGGCAAATCCTACGAGCAGTACTTC. Translating gives CASSYSPGKSYEQYF.

The chain is built from TRBV7-8 and TRBJ2-7; maybe TRBD1 (5 bases). V lost 5 bases and J 3 bases, leaving 14 bases between the germline ends. The CDR3 extends over 14 amino acids. In germline, CDR1 is SGHVS, CDR2 FQNEAQ. The CDR3: CASSVGESFYEQYF. The CDR3 bases are TGTGCCAGCAGCGTAGGGGAAAGCTTCTACGAGCAGTACTTC.

This clonotype was counted between two and nine times. J is TRBJ2-1 and V is TRBV29-1; no reliable D call. This CDR3 region has 12 residues. Looked up from germline, CDR1 is SQVTM and CDR2 is ANQGSEA. The V gene lost 3 bases and the J gene lost 2 bases, with 5 bases spanning the gap. The DNA for the CDR3 is TGCAGCGTTGACGTTGCCTACAATGAGCAGTTCTTC. Translation: CSVDVAYNEQFF.

The V gene is TRBV11-2, the J gene TRBJ2-2, with D perhaps TRBD2 (6 bases). The CDR3 spans 17 residues. The germline gives CDR1 SGHAT, CDR2 FQNNGV. Trimming shortened V by 0 bases and J by 4 bases, and 15 bases separated the two germline ends. CDR3 loop: CASSLEGGRLFTGELFF. Here the CDR3 DNA reads TGTGCCAGCAGCTTAGAGGGAGGTCGGCTTTTCACCGGGGAGCTGTTTTTT.

There are a few counts of this clonotype. The chain recombines TRBV6-1 with TRBJ2-7, with 16 bases aligning to TRBD2. Losses at the gene ends were 5 bases for V and 2 bases for J; bases not matched to a gene: 6. The germline gives CDR1 MNHNS, CDR2 SASEGT. The length of the CDR3 is 17 residues. The CDR3 here is CASSPLGLAGGPYEQYF. Written as DNA, the CDR3 is TGTGCCAGCAGTCCATTGGGACTAGCGGGGGGGCCCTACGAGCAGTACTTC.

In its sample, this clonotype was seen a few times. V and J are TRBV5-1 and TRBJ2-5; no clear D gene. V lost 1 base, J lost 5 bases, and 12 bases lay in between. This CDR3 is built from 14 residues. Germline V CDR1 and CDR2: SGHRS, YFSETQ. The DNA for the CDR3 is TGCGCCAGCAGCTTGAGGACCTTGGATGAGACCCAGTACTTC. Translating gives CASSLRTLDETQYF.

This clonotype was seen a few times. This chain connects TRBV12-5 to TRBJ2-1; TRBD2 matches at 11 bases. The CDR3 consists of 16 residues. J lost 6 bases, V lost 0 bases, and 4 bases had no gene match. Germline CDR1 and CDR2: LGHNT and FRNRAP. The CDR3 DNA follows: TGTGCTAGTGGTTTGGTACTAGCGGGAGAGGGCAATGAGCAGTTCTTC. Translated, it gives CASGLVLAGEGNEQFF.

At least ten counts were recorded for this clonotype. This chain links TRBV12-5 with TRBJ2-3; D remains ambiguous. Trimming took 2 bases from V and 7 from J, leaving 7 bases between them. Germline V gene sequence: CDR1 LGHNT, CDR2 FRNRAP. The CDR3 is 12 residues long. The CDR3: CASGLFPYTQYF. The CDR3 DNA reads TGTGCTAGTGGTTTGTTCCCGTATACGCAGTATTTT.